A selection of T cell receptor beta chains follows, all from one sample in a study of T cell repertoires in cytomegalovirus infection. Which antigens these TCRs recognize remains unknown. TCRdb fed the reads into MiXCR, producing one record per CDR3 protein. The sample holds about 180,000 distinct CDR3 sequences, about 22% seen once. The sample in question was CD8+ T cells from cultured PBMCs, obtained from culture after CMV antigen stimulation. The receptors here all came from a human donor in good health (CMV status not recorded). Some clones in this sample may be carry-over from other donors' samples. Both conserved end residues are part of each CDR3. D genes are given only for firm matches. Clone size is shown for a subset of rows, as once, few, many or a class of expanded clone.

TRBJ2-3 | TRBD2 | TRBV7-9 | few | TGTGCCAGCAGCTGGTTTGGGGTAGCGGGAGAAGATACGCAGTATTTT | CASSWFGVAGEDTQYF
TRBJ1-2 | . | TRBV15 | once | TGTGCCACCAGCAGAGCTCTCTATGGCTACACCTTC | CATSRALYGYTF
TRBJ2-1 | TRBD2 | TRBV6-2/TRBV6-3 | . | TGTGCCAGCAGTCCTATTAGCGGGGGGGCCAATGAGCAGTTCTTC | CASSPISGGANEQFF
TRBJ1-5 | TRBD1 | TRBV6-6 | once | TGTGCCAGCAGCGAACTCGGGACAGCTAATCAGCCCCAGCATTTT | CASSELGTANQPQHF
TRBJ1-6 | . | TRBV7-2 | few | TGTGCCAGCAGCTTAGGTTCTTTGGGGAGTCCACCCCTCCACTTT | CASSLGSLGSPPLHF
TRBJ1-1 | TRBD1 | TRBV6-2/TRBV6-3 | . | TGTGCCAGCAGTTATTACGGCAGAACAGGGGGAAACACTGAAGCTTTCTTT | CASSYYGRTGGNTEAFF
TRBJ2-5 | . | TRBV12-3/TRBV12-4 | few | TGTGCCAGCACTGAAGGGACCTTGTACCAAGAGACCCAGTACTTC | CASTEGTLYQETQYF
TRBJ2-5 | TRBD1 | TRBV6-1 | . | TGTGCCAGCAGTGAGGAGGACCGGGACAGAAAAGAGACCCAGTACTTC | CASSEEDRDRKETQYF
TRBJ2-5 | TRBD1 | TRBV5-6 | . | TGTGCCAGCAGCTTGTCTAACAGGGGCCTCCAAGAGACCCAGTACTTC | CASSLSNRGLQETQYF
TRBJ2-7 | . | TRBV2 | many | TGTGCCAGCAGTAACGGCTACGAGCAGTACTTC | CASSNGYEQYF
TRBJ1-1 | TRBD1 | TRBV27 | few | TGTGCCAGCAGGGGCGGGGAGGGGGCGAGAGGCACTGAAGCTTTCTTT | CASRGGEGARGTEAFF
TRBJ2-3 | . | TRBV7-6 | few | TGTGCCAGCAGCTTAGGGTCGGGACGGAGGGGCGTGGGTACGCAGTATTTT | CASSLGSGRRGVGTQYF
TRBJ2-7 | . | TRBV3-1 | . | TGTGCCAGCAGCCAAGTGGTCTCCTTCGAGCAGTACTTC | CASSQVVSFEQYF
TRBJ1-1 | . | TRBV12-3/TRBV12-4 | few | TGTGCGTGCACATGGCCCGGGACTGAAGCTTTCTTT | CACTWPGTEAFF
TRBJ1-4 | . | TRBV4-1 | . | TGCGCCAGCAGCCTCGATACTGGCGCAACTAATGAAAAACTGTTTTTT | CASSLDTGATNEKLFF
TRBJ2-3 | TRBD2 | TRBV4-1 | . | TGCGCCAGCAGCCCGACATTCCCTAGCGGGGGGGCAGTGACAGATACGCAGTATTTT | CASSPTFPSGGAVTDTQYF
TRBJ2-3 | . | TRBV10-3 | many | TGTGCCATCAGTGAGCTCACAGATACGCAGTATTTT | CAISELTDTQYF
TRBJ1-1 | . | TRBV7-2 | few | TGTGCCAGCAGCTTAGGAGCGGTTGGGGCTTTCTTT | CASSLGAVGAFF
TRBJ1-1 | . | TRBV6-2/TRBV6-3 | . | TGTGCCAGCAGACTAGCCGGATACACTGAAGCTTTCTTT | CASRLAGYTEAFF
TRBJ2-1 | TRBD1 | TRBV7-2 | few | TGTGCCAGCAGCCCTCCGGACAGGGTTTTCGATGAGCAGTTCTTC | CASSPPDRVFDEQFF
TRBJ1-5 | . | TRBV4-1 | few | TGCGCCAGCAGCCACCTACACAGTCCCTCAGGGGGCAATCAGCCCCAGCATTTT | CASSHLHSPSGGNQPQHF
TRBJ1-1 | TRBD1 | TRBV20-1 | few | TGCAGTGCTAGTGGGACAGCAAACACTGAAGCTTTCTTT | CSASGTANTEAFF
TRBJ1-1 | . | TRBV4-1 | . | TGCGCCAGCAGCATAAGGGGGAGCGGCACTGAAGCTTTCTTT | CASSIRGSGTEAFF
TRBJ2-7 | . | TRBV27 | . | TGTGCCAGCAGTTTATCGGAAGGCTTCAGGGGGGGCGCGGGCGAGCAGTACTTC | CASSLSEGFRGGAGEQYF
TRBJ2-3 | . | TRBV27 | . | TGTGCCAGCAGTTTTTCGGTCGCAAGCTGGGATACGCAGTATTTT | CASSFSVASWDTQYF
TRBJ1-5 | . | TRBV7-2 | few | TGTGCCAGCAGCGCGGACCCCCGGGGCAATCAGCCCCAGCATTTT | CASSADPRGNQPQHF
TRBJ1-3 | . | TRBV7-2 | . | TGTGCCAGCAGCTTGGGTCTCGGTGGAAACACCATATATTTT | CASSLGLGGNTIYF
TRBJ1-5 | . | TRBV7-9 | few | TGTGCCAGCAGCTACGGGGGAAAAAATCAGCCCCAGCATTTT | CASSYGGKNQPQHF
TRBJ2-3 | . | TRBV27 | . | TGTGCCAGCAGTTCTGAAACCAACACAGATACGCAGTATTTT | CASSSETNTDTQYF
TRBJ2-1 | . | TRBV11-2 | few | TGTGCCAGCAGCGCCAGGGCGGATGAGCAGTTCTTC | CASSARADEQFF
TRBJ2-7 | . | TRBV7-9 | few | TGTGCCAGCAGCTTAGGAGGCGAGGGGTACGAGCAGTACTTC | CASSLGGEGYEQYF
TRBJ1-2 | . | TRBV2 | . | TGTGCCAACCAGGGGCGGACATATGGCTACACCTTC | CANQGRTYGYTF
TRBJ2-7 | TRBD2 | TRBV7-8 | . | TGTGCCAGCAGCCCGTTAGCGGGGGCCCCTTCCTACGAGCAGTACTTC | CASSPLAGAPSYEQYF